The 8 T cell receptor beta chains listed next were all sequenced from one sample in a study of cytomegalovirus exposure and HLA in healthy donors. TCRdb's table, derived via immunoSEQ multiplex PCR, lists solely in-frame clones and lacks some. The sample shows over 80,000 clones, 85% of them seen only once. Material: PBMCs. The receptors come from a young man in good health and CMV-seropositive.

The V and J genes are TRBV6-1 and TRBJ1-2; 7 nucleotides match TRBD1. The CDR3 spans 14 residues. Germline CDR1 reads MNHNS; CDR2 reads SASEGT. Germline trimming cut 11 bases from V and 2 bases from J; bases unmatched to any gene: 11. The CDR3 DNA follows: TGTGCCGGCTCCCCCGGGACAGCCAACTATGGCTACACCTTC. This codes for CAGSPGTANYGYTF.

Only one count was recorded for this clone. The chain joins TRBV4-1 to TRBJ2-7; TRBD1 agrees at 9 bases. This CDR3 has 14 amino acids. Trimming removed 2 bases from V and 6 bases from J; junction bases left unmatched: 5. The germline V gene has CDR1 MGHRA and CDR2 YSYEKL. CDR3 DNA: TGCGCCAGCAGCCAACCGGGACAGGGAGGCGAGCAGTACTTC. Translation gives CASSQPGQGGEQYF.

This CDR3 is CASKLTGEPGNTIYF. CDR3 sequence (DNA): TGTGCCAGTAAACTGACAGGAGAACCTGGAAACACCATATATTTT. V gene TRBV19 combines with J gene TRBJ1-3, with D possibly TRBD1 on 6 matching bases. The length of the CDR3 is 15 residues. V was clipped by 7 bases and J by 2 bases, with 15 bases between them. Germline CDR1 and CDR2: LNHDA and SQIVND (reference sequence).

The J gene is TRBJ1-2, the V gene TRBV10-2, with D maybe TRBD1 (5 bases). V was shortened by 10 bases and J by 0 bases, with 15 bases between the two germline ends. Germline V gives CDR1 WSHSY, CDR2 SAAADI. The CDR3 loop spans 14 amino acids. Written as DNA, the CDR3 is TGCGCCACTTCACAGGCCGCTGCTAACTATGGCTACACCTTC. Translating gives CATSQAAANYGYTF.

The chain recombines TRBV27 with TRBJ1-4, with unresolved D. The germline CDR1 and CDR2 sequences are MNHEY and SMNVEV (reference sequence). Between the trimmed V and J ends, which lost 5 bases and 6 bases, there was a span of 16 bases. The CDR3 contains 15 residues. The CDR3 protein is CASSPILRRDEKLFF. The CDR3 nucleotides are TGTGCCAGCAGTCCCATTTTGAGAAGAGATGAAAAACTGTTTTTT.

The chain uses TRBV4-1 and TRBJ2-7; 10 bases agree with TRBD1. V shed 0 bases and J 0 bases; nucleotides not matched to a gene: 2. This CDR3 contains 16 residues. Per the germline V gene, CDR1 is MGHRA and CDR2 is YSYEKL. As DNA, the CDR3 is TGCGCCAGCAGCCAAGATGGACAGGGGGGCTCCTACGAGCAGTACTTC. Its protein product is CASSQDGQGGSYEQYF.

The chain combines TRBV5-4 with TRBJ2-1, with 12 bases lining up with TRBD1. The CDR3 totals 16 residues. The V gene's germline CDR1 is SGHNT and CDR2 YYREEE (reference sequence). J was trimmed by 7 bases and V by 0 bases; bases with no gene match: 5. Here the CDR3 DNA reads TGTGCCAGCAGCTTGGGGGGACAGGGGGCCCAGAATGAGCAGTTCTTC. It specifies CASSLGGQGAQNEQFF.

V gene TRBV7-9 combines with J gene TRBJ2-2; 9 bases fit TRBD1. The germline CDR1 and CDR2 sequences are SEHNR and FQNEAQ (reference sequence). CDR3 length equals 16 residues. The V gene end was trimmed by 3 bases and the J gene end by 8 bases; junction bases not matched to a gene: 10. The CDR3, as DNA: TGTGCCAGCAGCTTCCAGGACAGGGGATTGATGGGGGAGCTGTTTTTT. Translating it yields CASSFQDRGLMGELFF.